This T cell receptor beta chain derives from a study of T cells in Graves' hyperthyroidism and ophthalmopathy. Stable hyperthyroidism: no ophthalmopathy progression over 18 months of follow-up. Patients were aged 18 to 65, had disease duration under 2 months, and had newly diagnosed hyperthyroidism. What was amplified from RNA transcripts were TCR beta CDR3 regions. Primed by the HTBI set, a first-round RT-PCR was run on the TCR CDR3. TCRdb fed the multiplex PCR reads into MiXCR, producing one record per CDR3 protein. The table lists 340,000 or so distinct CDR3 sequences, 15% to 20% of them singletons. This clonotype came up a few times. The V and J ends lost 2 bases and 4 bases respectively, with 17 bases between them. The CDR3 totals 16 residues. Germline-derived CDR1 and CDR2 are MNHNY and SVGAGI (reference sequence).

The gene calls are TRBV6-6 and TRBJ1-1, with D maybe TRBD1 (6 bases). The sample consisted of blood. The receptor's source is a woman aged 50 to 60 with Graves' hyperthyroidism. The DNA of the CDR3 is TGTGCCAGCAGTTACCAAAGGGGGGGTCGGGCCACTGAAGCTTTCTTT. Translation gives CASSYQRGGRATEAFF.